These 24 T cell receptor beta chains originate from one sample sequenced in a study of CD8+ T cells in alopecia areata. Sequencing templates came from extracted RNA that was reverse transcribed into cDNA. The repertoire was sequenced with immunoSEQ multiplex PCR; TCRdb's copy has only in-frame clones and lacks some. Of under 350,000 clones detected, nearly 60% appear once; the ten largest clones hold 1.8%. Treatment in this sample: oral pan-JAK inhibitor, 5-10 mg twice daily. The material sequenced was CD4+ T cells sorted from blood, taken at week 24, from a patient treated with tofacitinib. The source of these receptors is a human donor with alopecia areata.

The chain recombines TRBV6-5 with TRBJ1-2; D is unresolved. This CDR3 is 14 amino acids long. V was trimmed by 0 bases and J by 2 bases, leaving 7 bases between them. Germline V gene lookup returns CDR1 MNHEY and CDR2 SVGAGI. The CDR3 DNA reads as TGTGCCAGCAGTTACTCTCCGGGGAACTATGGCTACACCTTC. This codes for CASSYSPGNYGYTF.

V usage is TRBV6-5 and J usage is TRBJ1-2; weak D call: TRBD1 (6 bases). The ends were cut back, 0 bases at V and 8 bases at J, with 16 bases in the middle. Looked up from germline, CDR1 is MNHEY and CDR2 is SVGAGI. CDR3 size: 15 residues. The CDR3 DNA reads TGTGCCAGCAGTTACTCGTACAGGGAATCCGGCGGCTACACCTTC. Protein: CASSYSYRESGGYTF.

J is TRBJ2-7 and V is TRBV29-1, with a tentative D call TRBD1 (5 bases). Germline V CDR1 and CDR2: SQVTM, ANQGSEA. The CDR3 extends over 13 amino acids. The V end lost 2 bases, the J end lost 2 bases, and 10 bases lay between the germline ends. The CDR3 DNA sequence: TGCAGCGTTGAACCGAAGGGGACCTACGAGCAGTACTTC. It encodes CSVEPKGTYEQYF.

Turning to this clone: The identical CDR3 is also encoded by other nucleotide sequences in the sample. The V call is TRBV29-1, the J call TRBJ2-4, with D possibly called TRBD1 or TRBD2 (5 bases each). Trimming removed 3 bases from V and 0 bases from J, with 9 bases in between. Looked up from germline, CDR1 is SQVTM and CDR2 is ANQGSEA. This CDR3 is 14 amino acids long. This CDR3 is CSVEGRLAKNIQYF. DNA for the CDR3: TGCAGCGTTGAGGGACGGTTAGCCAAAAACATTCAGTACTTC.

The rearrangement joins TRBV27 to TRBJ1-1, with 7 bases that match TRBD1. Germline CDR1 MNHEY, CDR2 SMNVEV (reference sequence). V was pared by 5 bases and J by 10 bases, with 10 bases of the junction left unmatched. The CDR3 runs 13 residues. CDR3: CASSARGGGGAFF. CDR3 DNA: TGTGCCAGCAGTGCCAGGGGGGGAGGGGGAGCTTTCTTT.

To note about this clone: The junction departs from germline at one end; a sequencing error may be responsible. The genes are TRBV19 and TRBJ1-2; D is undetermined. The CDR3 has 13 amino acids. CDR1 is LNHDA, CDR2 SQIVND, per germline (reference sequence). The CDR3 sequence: CASSTRTGSGRSF. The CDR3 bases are TGTGCCAGTAGTACTCGGACCGGGAGTGGCAGGAGTTTC.

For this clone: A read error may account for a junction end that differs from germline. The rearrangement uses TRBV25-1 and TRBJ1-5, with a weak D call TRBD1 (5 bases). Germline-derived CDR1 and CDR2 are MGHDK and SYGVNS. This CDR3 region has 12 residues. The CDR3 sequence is CASSQGHQPQHF. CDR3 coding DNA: TGTGCAAGCAGCCAGGGTCATCAGCCCCAGCATTTT.

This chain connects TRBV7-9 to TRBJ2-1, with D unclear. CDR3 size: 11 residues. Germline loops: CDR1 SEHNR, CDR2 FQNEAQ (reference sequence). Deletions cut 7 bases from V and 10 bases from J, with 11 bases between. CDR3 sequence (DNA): TGTGCCAGCACTGGTGGGTGGGAGCAGTTCTTC. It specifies CASTGGWEQFF.

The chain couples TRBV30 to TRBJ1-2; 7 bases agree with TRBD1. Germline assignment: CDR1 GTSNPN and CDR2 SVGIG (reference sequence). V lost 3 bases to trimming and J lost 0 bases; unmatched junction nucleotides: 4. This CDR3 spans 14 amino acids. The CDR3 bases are TGTGCCTGGAGAATGGGGACAGCTAACTATGGCTACACCTTC. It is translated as CAWRMGTANYGYTF.

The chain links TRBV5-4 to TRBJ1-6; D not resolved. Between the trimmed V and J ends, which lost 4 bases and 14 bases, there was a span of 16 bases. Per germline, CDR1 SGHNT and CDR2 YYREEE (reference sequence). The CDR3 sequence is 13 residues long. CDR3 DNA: TGTGCCAGCAGCCCACGGGAGGGTCAATCCCTCCACTTT. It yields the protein CASSPREGQSLHF.

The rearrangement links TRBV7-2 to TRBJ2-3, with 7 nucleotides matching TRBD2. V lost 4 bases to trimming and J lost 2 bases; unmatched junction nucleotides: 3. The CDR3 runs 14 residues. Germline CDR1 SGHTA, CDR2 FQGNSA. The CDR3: CASSYGGTTDTQYF. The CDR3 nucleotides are TGTGCCAGCAGCTACGGGGGGACCACAGATACGCAGTATTTT.

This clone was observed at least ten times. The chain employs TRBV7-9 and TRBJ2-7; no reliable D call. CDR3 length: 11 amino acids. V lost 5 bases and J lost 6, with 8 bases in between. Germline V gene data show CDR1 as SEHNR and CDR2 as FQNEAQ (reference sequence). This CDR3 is CASSDGPEQYF. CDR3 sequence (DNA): TGTGCCAGCAGCGACGGGCCCGAGCAGTACTTC. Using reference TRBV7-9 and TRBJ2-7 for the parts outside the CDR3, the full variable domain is DTGVSQNPRHKITKRGQNVTFRCDPISEHNRLYWYRQTLGQGPEFLTYFQNEAQLEKSRLLSDRFSAERPKGSFSTLEIQRTEQGDSAMYLCASSDGPEQYFGPGTRLTVT.

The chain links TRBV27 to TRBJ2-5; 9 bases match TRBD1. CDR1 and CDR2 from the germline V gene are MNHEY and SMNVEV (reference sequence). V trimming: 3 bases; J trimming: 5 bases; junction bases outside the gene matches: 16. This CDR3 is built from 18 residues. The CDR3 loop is CASSFRPGTGSIGETQYF. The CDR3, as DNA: TGTGCCAGCAGTTTTCGGCCCGGGACAGGGTCCATCGGGGAGACCCAGTACTTC.

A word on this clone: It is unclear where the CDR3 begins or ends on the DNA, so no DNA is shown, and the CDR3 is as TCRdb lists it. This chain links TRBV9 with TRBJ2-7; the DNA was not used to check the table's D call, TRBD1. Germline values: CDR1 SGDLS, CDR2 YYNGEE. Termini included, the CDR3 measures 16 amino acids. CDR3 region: CASSVGPGQGAGEQYF.

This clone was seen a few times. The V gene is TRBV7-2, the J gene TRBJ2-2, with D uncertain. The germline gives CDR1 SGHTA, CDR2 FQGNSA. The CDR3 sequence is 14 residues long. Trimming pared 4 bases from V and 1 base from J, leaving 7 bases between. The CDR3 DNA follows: TGTGCCAGCAGCTCGTACAGGAACACCGGGGAGCTGTTTTTT. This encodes CASSSYRNTGELFF. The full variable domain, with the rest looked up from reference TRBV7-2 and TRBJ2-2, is GAGVSQSPSNKVTEKGKDVELRCDPISGHTALYWYRQSLGQGLEFLIYFQGNSAPDKSGLPSDRFSAERTGGSVSTLTIQRTQQEDSAVYLCASSSYRNTGELFFGEGSRLTVL.

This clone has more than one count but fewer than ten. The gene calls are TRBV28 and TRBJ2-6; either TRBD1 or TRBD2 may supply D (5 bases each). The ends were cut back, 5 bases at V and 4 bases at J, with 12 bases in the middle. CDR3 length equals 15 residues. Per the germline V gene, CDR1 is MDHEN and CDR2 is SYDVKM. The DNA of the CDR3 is TGTGCCAGCAGTCTTCAGGGACCCGGGGCCAACGTCCTGACTTTC. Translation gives CASSLQGPGANVLTF.

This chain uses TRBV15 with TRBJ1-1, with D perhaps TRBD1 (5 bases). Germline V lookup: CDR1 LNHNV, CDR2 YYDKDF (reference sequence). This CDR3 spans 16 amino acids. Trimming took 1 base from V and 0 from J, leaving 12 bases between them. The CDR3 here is CATSRGTGLMNTEAFF. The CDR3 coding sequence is TGTGCCACCAGCAGAGGAACGGGACTCATGAACACTGAAGCTTTCTTT.

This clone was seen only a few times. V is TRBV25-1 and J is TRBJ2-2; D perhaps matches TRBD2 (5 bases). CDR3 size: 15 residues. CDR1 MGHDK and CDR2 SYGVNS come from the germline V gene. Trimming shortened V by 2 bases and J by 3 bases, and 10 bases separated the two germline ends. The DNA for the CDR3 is TGTGCCAGCAGTGAAATTAGCGAGTACACCGGGGAGCTGTTTTTT. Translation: CASSEISEYTGELFF.

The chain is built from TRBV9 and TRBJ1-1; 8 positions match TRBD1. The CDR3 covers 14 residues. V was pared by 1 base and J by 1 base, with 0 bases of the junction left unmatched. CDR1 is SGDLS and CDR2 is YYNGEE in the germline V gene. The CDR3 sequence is CASSVQGANTEAFF. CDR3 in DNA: TGTGCCAGCAGCGTACAGGGGGCGAACACTGAAGCTTTCTTT. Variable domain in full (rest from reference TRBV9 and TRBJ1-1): DSGVTQTPKHLITATGQRVTLRCSPRSGDLSVYWYQQSLDQGLQFLIQYYNGEERAKGNILERFSAQQFPDLHSELNLSSLELGDSALYFCASSVQGANTEAFFGQGTRLTVV.

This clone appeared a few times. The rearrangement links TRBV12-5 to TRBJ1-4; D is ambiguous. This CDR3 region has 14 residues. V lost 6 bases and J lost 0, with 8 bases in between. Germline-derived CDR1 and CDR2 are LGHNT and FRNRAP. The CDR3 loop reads CASGKTPTNEKLFF. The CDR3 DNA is TGTGCTAGTGGCAAGACCCCAACTAATGAAAAACTGTTTTTT.

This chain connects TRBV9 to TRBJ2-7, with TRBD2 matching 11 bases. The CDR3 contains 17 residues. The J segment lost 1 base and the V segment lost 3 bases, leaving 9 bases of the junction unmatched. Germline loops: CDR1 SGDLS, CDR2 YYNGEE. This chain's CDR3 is CASSAHPSGGSSYEQYF. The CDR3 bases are TGTGCCAGCAGCGCCCATCCTAGCGGGGGGTCATCCTACGAGCAGTACTTC. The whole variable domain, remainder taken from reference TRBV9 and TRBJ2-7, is DSGVTQTPKHLITATGQRVTLRCSPRSGDLSVYWYQQSLDQGLQFLIQYYNGEERAKGNILERFSAQQFPDLHSELNLSSLELGDSALYFCASSAHPSGGSSYEQYFGPGTRLTVT.

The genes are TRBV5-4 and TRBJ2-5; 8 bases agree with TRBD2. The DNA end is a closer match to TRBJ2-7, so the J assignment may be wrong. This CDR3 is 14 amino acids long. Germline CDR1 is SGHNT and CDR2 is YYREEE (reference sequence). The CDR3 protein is CASSPGGTYYEQYF. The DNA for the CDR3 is TGTGCCAGCAGCCCGGGAGGGACGTACTACGAGCAGTACTTC.

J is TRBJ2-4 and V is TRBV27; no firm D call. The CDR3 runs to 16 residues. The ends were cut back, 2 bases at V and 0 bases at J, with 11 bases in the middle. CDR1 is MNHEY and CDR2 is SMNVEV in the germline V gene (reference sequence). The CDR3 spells CASSLGSGLAKNIQYF. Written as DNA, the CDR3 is TGTGCCAGCAGTTTAGGGTCAGGTTTAGCCAAAAACATTCAGTACTTC.

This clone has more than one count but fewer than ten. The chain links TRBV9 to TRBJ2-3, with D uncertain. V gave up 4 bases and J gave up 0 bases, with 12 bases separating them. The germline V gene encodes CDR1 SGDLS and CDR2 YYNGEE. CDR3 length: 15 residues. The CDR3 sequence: CASSPVVISTDTQYF. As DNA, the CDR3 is TGTGCCAGCAGCCCGGTGGTTATTAGCACAGATACGCAGTATTTT.